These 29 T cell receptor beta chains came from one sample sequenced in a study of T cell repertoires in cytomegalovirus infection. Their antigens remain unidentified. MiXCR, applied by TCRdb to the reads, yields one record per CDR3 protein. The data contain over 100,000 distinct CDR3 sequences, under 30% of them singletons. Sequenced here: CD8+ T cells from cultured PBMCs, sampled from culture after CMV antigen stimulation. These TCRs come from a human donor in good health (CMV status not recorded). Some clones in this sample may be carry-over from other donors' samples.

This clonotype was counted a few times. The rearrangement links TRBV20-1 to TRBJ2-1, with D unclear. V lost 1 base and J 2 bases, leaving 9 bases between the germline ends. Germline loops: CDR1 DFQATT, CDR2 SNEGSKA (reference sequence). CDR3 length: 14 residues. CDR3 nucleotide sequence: TGCAGTGCTAGAGCGCGGACCCCCTACAATGAGCAGTTCTTC. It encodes CSARARTPYNEQFF.

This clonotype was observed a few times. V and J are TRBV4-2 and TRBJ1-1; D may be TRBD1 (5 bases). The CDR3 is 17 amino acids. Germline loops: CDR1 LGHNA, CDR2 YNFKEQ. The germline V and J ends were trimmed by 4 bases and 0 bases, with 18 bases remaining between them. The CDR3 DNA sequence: TGTGCCAGCAGCCCTGGGACGGAAGTTTTTATGAACACTGAAGCTTTCTTT. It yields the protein CASSPGTEVFMNTEAFF.

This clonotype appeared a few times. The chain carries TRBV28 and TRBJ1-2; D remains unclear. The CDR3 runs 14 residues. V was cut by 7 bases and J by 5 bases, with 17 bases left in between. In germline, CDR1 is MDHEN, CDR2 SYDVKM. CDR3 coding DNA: TGTGCCAGCACCCTTATGGGGAGCCGGTATGGCTACACCTTC. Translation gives CASTLMGSRYGYTF.

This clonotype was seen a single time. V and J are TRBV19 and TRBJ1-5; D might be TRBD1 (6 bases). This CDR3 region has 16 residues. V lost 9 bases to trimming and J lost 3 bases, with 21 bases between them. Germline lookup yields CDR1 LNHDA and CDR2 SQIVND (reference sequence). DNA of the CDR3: TGTGCCAGCTCATCCTTGGCGGGGGCCACCAATCAGCCCCAGCATTTT. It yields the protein CASSSLAGATNQPQHF.

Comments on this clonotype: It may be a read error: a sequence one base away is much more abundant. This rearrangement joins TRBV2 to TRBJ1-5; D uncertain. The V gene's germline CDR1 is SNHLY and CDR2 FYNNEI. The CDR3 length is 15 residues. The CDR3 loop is CASSEGWSSNKPQHF. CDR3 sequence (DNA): TGTGCCAGCAGTGAAGGATGGAGTAGCAATAAGCCCCAGCATTTT.

CDR3: CASSPRTAYEQYF. CDR3 in DNA: TGTGCCAGTAGTCCTCGGACAGCCTACGAGCAGTACTTC. The chain has TRBV19 and TRBJ2-7; TRBD1 is a possible D gene (6 bases). CDR3 length: 13 residues. Germline CDR1 LNHDA, CDR2 SQIVND (reference sequence). The ends were cut back, 5 bases at V and 2 bases at J, with 10 bases in the middle.

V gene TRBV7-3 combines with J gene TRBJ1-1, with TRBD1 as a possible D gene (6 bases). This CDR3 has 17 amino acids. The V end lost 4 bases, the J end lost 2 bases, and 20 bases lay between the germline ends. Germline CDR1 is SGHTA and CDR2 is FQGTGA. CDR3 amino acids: CASSSRATGPANTEAFF. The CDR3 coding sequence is TGTGCCAGCAGCTCGCGTGCGACAGGACCTGCTAACACTGAAGCTTTCTTT.

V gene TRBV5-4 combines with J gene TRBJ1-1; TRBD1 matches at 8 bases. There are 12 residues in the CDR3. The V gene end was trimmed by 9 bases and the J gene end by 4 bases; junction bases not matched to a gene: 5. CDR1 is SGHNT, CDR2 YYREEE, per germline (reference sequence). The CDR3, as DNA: TGTGCCACTGGGCAGGGGGCCACTGAAGCTTTCTTT. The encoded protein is CATGQGATEAFF.

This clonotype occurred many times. CDR3 sequence reads: CASSPQVGTTEAFF. In nucleotides, the CDR3 is TGTGCCAGCAGCCCACAGGTGGGGACCACTGAAGCTTTCTTT. This chain joins TRBV7-6 and TRBJ1-1; D may be TRBD1 (5 bases). This CDR3 has 14 residues. The ends were cut back, 5 bases at V and 4 bases at J, with 14 bases in the middle. Germline CDR1 is SGHVS and CDR2 is FNYEAQ.

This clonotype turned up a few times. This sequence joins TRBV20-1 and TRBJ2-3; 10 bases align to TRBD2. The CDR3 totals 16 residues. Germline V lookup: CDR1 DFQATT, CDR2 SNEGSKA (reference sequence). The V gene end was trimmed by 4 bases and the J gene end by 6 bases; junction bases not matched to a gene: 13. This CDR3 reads CSATRLGSGGTDTQYF. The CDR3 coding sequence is TGCAGTGCTACCCGCCTTGGTAGCGGGGGGACCGATACGCAGTATTTT.

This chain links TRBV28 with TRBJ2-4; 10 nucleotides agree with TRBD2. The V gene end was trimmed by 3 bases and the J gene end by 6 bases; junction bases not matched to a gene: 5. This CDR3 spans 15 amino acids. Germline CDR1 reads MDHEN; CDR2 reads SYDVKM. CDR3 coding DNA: TGTGCCAGCAGTTTCCAGCGGGGGGGGCCAAACATTCAGTACTTC. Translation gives CASSFQRGGPNIQYF.

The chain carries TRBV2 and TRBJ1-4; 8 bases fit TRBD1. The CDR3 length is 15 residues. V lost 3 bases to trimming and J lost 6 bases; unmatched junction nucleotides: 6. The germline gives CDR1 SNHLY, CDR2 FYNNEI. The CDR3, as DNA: TGTGCCAGCAGTGACTACAGGGGGATCGATGAAAAACTGTTTTTT. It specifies CASSDYRGIDEKLFF.

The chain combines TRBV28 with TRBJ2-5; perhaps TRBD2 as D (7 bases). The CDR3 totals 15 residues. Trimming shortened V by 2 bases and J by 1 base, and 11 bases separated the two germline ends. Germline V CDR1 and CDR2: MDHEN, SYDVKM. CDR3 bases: TGTGCCAGCAGTTTAGCGGGGGCCAGCCAAGAGACCCAGTACTTC. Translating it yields CASSLAGASQETQYF.

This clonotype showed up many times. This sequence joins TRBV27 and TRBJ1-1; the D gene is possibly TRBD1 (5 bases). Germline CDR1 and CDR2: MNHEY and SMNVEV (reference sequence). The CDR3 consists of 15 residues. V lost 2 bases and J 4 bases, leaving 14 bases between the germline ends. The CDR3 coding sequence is TGTGCCAGCAGTTTAAGTCAGGGCGGTTTCACTGAAGCTTTCTTT. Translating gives CASSLSQGGFTEAFF.

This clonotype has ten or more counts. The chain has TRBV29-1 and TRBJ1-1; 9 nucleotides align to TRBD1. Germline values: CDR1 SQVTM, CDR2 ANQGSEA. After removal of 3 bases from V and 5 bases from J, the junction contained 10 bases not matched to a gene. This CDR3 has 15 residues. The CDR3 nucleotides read TGCAGCGTTGAGGTCTTTGGACAGGGGATTACTGAAGCTTTCTTT. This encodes CSVEVFGQGITEAFF.

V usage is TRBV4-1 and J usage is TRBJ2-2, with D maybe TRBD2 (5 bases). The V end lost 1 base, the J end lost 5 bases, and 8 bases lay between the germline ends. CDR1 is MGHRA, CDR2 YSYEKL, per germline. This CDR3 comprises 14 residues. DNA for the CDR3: TGCGCCAGCAGCCAAGCACTAGGGACCGGGGAGCTGTTTTTT. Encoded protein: CASSQALGTGELFF.

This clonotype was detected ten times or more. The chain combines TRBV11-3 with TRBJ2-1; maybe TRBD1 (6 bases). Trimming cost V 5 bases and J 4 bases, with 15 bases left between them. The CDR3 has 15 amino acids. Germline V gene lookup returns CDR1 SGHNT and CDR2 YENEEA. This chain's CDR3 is CASSRRTDGYNEQFF. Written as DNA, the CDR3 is TGTGCCAGCAGCCGACGGACAGACGGATACAATGAGCAGTTCTTC.

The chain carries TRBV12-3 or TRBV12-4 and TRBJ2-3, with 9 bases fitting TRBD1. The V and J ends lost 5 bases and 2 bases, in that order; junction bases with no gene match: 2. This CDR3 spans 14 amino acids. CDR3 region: CASSGTGPTDTQYF. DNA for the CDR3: TGTGCCAGCAGTGGGACAGGGCCCACAGATACGCAGTATTTT.

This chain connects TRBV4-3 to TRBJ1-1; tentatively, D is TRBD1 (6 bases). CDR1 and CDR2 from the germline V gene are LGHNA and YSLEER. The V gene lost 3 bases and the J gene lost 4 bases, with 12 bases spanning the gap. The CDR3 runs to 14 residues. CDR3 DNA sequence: TGCGCCAGCAGCCAGTTCGGGGGGGCCACTGAAGCTTTCTTT. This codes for CASSQFGGATEAFF.

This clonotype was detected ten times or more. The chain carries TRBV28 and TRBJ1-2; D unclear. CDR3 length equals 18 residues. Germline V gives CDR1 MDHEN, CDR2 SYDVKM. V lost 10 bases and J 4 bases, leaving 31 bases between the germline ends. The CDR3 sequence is CATKGLLREPPLSYGYTF. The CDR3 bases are TGTGCCACCAAGGGATTATTACGTGAGCCTCCCCTCTCCTATGGCTACACCTTC.

CDR3 nucleotide sequence: TGTGCCAGCAGCTTAAAGGTTGACGGACGAAAAGAGCAGTTCTTC. The encoded protein is CASSLKVDGRKEQFF. The J gene is TRBJ2-1, the V gene TRBV7-6, with D unresolved. V gave up 2 bases and J gave up 10 bases, with 18 bases separating them. The germline gives CDR1 SGHVS, CDR2 FNYEAQ. This CDR3 region has 15 residues.

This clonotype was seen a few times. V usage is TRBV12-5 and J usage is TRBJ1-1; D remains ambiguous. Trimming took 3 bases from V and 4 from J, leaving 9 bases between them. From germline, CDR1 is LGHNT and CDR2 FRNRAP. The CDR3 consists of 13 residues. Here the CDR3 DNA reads TGTGCTAGTGGTTTCGACGGTCTCACTGAAGCTTTCTTT. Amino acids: CASGFDGLTEAFF.

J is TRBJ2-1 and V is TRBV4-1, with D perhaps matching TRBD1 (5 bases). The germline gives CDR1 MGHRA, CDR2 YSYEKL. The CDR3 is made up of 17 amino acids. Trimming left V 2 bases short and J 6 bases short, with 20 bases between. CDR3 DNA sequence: TGCGCCAGCAGCCAAAGGGGTCGGGTCCCCAACCTCAATGAGCAGTTCTTC. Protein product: CASSQRGRVPNLNEQFF.

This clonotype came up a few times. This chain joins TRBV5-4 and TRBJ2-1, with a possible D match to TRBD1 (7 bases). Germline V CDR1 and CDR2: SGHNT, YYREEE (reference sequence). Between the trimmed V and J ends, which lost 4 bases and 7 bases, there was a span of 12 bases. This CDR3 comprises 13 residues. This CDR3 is CASSPRGANEQFF. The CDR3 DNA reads TGTGCCAGCAGCCCCAGGGGGGCGAATGAGCAGTTCTTC.

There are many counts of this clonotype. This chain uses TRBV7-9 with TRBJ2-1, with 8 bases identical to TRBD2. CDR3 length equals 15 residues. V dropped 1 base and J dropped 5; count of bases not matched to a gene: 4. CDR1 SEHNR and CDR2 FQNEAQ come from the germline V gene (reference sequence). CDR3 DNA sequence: TGTGCCAGCAGCTTAGGGCTAGCGGGTCACAATGAGCAGTTCTTC. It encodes CASSLGLAGHNEQFF. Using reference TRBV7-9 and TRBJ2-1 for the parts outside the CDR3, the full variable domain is DTGVSQNPRHKITKRGQNVTFRCDPISEHNRLYWYRQTLGQGPEFLTYFQNEAQLEKSRLLSDRFSAERPKGSFSTLEIQRTEQGDSAMYLCASSLGLAGHNEQFFGPGTRLTVL.

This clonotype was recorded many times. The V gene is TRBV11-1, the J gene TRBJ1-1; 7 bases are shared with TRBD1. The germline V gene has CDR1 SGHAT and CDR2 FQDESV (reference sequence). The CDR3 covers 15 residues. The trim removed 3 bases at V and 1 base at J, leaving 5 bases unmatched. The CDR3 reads CASSFPGQENTEAFF. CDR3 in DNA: TGTGCCAGCAGCTTTCCCGGACAGGAGAACACTGAAGCTTTCTTT.

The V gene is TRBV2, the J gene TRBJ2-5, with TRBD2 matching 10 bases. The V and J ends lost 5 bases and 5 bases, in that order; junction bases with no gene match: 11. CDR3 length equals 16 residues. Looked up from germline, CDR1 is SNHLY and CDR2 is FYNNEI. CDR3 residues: CASSRNVAGGGETQYF. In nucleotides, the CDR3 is TGTGCCAGCAGTCGCAACGTAGCGGGGGGAGGGGAGACCCAGTACTTC.

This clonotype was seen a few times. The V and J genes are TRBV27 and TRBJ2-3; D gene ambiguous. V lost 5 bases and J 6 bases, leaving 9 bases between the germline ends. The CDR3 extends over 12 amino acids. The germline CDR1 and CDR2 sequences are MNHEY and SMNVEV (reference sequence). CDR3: CASSPMGDTQYF. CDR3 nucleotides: TGTGCCAGCAGTCCGATGGGGGATACGCAGTATTTT.

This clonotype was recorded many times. The CDR3 DNA follows: TGTGCCAGCAGCTTATTGGCAGACTATCAGCCCCAGCATTTT. Translating gives CASSLLADYQPQHF. The rearrangement uses TRBV7-8 and TRBJ1-5; D call uncertain. CDR1 is SGHVS, CDR2 FQNEAQ, per germline. V gave up 2 bases and J gave up 5 bases, with 10 bases separating them. The length of the CDR3 is 14 residues. Using reference TRBV7-8 and TRBJ1-5 for the parts outside the CDR3, the full variable domain is GAGVSQSPRYKVAKRGQDVALRCDPISGHVSLFWYQQALGQGPEFLTYFQNEAQLDKSGLPSDRFFAERPEGSVSTLKIQRTQQEDSAVYLCASSLLADYQPQHFGDGTRLSIL.